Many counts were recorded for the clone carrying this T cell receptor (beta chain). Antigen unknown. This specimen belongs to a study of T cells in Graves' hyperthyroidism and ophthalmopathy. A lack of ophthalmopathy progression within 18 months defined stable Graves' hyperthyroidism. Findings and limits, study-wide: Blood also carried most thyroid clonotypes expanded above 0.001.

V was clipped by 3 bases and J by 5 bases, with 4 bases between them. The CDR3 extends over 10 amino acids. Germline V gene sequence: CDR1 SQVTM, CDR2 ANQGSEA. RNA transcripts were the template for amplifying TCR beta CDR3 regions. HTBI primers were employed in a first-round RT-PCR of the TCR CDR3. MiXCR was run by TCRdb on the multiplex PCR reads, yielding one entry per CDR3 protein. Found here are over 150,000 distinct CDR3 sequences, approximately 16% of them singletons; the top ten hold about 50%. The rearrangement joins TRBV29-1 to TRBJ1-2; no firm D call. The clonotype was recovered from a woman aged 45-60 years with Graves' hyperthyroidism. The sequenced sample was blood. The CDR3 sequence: CSVDSYGYTF. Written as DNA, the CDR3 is TGCAGCGTTGATTCGTATGGCTACACCTTC.